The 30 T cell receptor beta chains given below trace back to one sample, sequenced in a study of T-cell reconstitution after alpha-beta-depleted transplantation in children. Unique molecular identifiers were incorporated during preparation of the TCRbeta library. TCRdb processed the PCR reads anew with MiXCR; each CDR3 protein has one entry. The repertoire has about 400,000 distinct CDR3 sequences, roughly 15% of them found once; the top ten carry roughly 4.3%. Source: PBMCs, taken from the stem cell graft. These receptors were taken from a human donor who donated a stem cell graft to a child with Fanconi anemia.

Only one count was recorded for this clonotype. This CDR3 reads CASNEGGREAFF. In nucleotides, the CDR3 is TGTGCCAGCAATGAGGGGGGGCGTGAAGCTTTCTTT. This chain links TRBV6-2 or TRBV6-3 with TRBJ1-1, with D perhaps matching TRBD1 (6 bases). V was pared by 7 bases and J by 7 bases, with 13 bases between. Looked up from germline, CDR1 is MNHEY and CDR2 is SVGEGT. The CDR3 runs 12 residues.

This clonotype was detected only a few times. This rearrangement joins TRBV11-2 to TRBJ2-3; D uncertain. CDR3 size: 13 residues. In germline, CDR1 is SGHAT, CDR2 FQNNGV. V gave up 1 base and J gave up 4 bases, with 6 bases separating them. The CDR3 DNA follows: TGTGCCAGCAGCTTAGTTTGGTCAGATACGCAGTATTTT. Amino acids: CASSLVWSDTQYF.

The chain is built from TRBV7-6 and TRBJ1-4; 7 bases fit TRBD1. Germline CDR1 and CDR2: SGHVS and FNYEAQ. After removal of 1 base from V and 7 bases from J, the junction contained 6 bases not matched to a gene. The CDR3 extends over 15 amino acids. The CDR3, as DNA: TGTGCCAGCAGCTTAGGGACAGGTTGGGGTGAAAAACTGTTTTTT. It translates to CASSLGTGWGEKLFF. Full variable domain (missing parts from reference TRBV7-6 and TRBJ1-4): GAGVSQSPRYKVTKRGQDVALRCDPISGHVSLYWYRQALGQGPEFLTYFNYEAQQDKSGLPNDRFSAERPEGSISTLTIQRTEQRDSAMYRCASSLGTGWGEKLFFGSGTQLSVL.

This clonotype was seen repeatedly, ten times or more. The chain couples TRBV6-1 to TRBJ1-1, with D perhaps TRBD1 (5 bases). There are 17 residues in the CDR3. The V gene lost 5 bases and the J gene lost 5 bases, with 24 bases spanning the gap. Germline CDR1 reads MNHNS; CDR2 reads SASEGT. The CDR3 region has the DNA TGTGCCAGCAGTCCCGAGGCGGTTGGGGGAAGGAGGACTGAAGCTTTCTTT. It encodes CASSPEAVGGRRTEAFF.

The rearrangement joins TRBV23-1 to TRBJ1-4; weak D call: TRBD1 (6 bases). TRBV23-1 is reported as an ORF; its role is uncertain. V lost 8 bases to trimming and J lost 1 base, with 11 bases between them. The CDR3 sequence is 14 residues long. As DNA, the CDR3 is TGCGCCAGCGGGGGCCGATTAACTAATGAAAAACTGTTTTTT. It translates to CASGGRLTNEKLFF.

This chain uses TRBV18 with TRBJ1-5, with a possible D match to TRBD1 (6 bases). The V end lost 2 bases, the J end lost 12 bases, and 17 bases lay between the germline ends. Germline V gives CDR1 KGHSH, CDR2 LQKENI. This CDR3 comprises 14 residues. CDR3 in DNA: TGTGCCAGCTCACCAGGCCAGGGGATTGCAGTCCAGCATTTT. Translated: CASSPGQGIAVQHF.

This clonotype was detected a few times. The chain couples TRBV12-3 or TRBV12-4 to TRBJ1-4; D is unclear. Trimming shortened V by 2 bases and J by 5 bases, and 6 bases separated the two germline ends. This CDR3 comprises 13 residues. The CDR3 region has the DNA TGTGCCAGCAGTTTACTCCGAAATGAAAAACTGTTTTTT. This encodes CASSLLRNEKLFF.

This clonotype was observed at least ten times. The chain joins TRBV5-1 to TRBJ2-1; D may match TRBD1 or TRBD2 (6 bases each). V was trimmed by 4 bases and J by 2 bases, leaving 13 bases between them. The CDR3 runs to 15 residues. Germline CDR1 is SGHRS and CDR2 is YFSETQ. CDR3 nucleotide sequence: TGCGCCAGCAGCCAAGATGGGGGGCCCTACAATGAGCAGTTCTTC. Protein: CASSQDGGPYNEQFF.

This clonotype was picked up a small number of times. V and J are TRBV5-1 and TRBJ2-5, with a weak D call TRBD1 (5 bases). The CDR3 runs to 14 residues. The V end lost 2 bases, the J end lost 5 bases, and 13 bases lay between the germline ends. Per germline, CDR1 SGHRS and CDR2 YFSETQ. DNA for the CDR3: TGCGCCAGCAGCTTTGAAGGGGTAGGGGAGACCCAGTACTTC. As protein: CASSFEGVGETQYF. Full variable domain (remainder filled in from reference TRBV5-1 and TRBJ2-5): KAGVTQTPRYLIKTRGQQVTLSCSPISGHRSVSWYQQTPGQGLQFLFEYFSETQRNKGNFPGRFSGRQFSNSRSEMNVSTLELGDSALYLCASSFEGVGETQYFGPGTRLLVL.

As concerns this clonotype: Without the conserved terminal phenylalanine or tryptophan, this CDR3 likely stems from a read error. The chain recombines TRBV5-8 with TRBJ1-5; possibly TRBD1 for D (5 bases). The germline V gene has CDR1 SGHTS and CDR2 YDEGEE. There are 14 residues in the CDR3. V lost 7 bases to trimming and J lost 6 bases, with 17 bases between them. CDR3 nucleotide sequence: TGTGCCAGCGGGGCTGGCAGGGAGGGTCAGCCCCAGCATTCT. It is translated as CASGAGREGQPQHS.

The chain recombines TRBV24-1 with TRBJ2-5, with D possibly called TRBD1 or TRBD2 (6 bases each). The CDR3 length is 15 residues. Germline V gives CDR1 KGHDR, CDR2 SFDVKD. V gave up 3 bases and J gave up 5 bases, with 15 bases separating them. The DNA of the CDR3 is TGTGCCACCAGTGATACCTCGGAAGGGGGGGAGACCCAGTACTTC. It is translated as CATSDTSEGGETQYF.

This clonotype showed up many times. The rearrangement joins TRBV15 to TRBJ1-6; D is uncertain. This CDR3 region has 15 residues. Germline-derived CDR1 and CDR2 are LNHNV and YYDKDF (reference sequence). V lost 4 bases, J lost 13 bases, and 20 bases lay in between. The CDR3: CATSTGRPAGSPLHF. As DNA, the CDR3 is TGTGCCACCAGCACAGGACGGCCTGCGGGGTCTCCCCTCCACTTT.

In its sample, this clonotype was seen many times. The CDR3 protein is CASSQADRAANYGYTF. DNA for the CDR3: TGCGCCAGCAGCCAGGCGGACAGGGCAGCTAACTATGGCTACACCTTC. The rearrangement uses TRBV4-3 and TRBJ1-2; 8 bases align to TRBD1. The trim removed 3 bases at V and 0 bases at J, leaving 6 bases unmatched. This CDR3 has 16 residues. Germline values: CDR1 LGHNA, CDR2 YSLEER.

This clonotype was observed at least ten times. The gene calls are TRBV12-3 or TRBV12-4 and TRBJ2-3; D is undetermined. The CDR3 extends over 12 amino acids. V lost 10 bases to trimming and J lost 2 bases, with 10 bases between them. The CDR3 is CATDRNTDTQYF. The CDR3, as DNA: TGTGCCACGGACCGCAACACAGATACGCAGTATTTT.

CDR3 DNA sequence: TGTGCCAGCAGTCTGGGGGGATTGTACGAGCAGTACTTC. This translates into CASSLGGLYEQYF. The V and J genes are TRBV27 and TRBJ2-7, with D maybe TRBD2 (6 bases). Germline loops: CDR1 MNHEY, CDR2 SMNVEV (reference sequence). This CDR3 contains 13 residues. The V and J ends lost 5 bases and 4 bases respectively, with 12 bases between them.

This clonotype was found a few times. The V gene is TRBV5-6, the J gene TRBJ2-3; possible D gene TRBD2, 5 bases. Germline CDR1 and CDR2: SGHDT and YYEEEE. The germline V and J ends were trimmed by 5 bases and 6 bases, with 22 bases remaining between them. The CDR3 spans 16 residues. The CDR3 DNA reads TGTGCCAGCAGTTTTGGAGCGGTTAGGCAAAGGGATACGCAGTATTTT. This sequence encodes CASSFGAVRQRDTQYF.

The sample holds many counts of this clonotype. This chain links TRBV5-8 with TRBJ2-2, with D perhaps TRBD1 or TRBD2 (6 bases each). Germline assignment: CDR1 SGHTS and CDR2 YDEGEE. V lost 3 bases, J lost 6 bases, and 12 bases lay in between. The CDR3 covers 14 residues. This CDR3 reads CASSYEGGAGELFF. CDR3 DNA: TGTGCCAGCAGCTACGAGGGGGGAGCCGGGGAGCTGTTTTTT.

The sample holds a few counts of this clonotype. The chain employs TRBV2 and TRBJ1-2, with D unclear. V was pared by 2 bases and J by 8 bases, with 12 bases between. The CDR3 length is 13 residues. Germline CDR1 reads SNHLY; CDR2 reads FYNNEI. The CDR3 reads CASSEMVSGGYTF. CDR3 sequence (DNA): TGTGCCAGCAGTGAAATGGTGTCAGGAGGCTACACCTTC.

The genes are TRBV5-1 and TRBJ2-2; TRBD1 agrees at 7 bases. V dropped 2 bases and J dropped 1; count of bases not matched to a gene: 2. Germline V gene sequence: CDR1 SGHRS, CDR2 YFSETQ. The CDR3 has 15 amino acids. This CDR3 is CASSFHRGNTGELFF. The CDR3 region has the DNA TGCGCCAGCAGCTTCCACAGGGGGAACACCGGGGAGCTGTTTTTT.

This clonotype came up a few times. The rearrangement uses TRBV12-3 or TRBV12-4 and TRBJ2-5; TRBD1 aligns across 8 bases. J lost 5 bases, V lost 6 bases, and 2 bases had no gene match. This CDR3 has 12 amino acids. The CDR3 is CASRRQGETQYF. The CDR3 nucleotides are TGTGCCAGCAGGAGACAGGGGGAGACCCAGTACTTC.

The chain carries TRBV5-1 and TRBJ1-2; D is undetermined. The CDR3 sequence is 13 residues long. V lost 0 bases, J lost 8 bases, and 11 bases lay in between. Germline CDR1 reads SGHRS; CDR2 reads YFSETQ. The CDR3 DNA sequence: TGCGCCAGCAGCTTGGGGGGTTATCAAGGCTACACCTTC. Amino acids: CASSLGGYQGYTF.

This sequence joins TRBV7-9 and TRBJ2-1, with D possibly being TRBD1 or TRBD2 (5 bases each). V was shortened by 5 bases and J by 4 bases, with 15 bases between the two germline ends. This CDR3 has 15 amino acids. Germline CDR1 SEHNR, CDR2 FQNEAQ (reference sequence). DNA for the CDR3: TGTGCCAGCAGCCACCGGGACGGGCTATACAATGAGCAGTTCTTC. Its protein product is CASSHRDGLYNEQFF.

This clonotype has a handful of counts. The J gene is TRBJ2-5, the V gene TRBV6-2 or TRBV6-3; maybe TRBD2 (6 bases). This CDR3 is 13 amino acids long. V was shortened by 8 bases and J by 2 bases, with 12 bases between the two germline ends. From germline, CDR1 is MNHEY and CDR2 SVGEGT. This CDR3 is CASLQGGQETQYF. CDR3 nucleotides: TGTGCCAGCTTGCAGGGAGGACAAGAGACCCAGTACTTC.

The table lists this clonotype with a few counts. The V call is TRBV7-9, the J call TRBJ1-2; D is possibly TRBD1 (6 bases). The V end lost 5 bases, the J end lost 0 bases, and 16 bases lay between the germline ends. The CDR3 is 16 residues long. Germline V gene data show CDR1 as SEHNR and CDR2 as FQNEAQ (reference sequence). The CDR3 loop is CASSPRGGPANYGYTF. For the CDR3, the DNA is TGTGCCAGCAGCCCAAGGGGGGGGCCAGCTAACTATGGCTACACCTTC.

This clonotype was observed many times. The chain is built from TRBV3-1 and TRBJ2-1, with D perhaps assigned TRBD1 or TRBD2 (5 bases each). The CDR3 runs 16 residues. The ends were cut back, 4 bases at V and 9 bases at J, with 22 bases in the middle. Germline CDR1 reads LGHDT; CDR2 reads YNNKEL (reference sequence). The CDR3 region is CASSRLGDPGAIEQFF. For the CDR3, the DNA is TGTGCCAGCAGCCGTCTTGGGGACCCCGGCGCAATTGAGCAGTTCTTC.

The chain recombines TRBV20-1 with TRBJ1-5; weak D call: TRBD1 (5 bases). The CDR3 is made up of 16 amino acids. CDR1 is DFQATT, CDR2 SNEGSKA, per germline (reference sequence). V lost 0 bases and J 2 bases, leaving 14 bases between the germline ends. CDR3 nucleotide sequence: TGCAGTGCTAGAGATGGGGGTATGATGGGCAATCAGCCCCAGCATTTT. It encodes CSARDGGMMGNQPQHF.

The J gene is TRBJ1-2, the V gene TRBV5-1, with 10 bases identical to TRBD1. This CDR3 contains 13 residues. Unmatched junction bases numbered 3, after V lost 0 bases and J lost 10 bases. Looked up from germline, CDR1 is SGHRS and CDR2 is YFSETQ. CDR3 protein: CASSLVTGGVYTF. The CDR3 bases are TGCGCCAGCAGCTTGGTGACAGGGGGCGTCTACACCTTC.

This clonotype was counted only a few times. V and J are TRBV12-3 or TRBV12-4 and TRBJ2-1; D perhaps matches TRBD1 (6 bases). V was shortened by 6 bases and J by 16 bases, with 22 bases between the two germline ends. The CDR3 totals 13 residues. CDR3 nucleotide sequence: TGTGCCAGCAGCCCTCAGGACCAGACAGGTTCCTTCTTC. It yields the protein CASSPQDQTGSFF.

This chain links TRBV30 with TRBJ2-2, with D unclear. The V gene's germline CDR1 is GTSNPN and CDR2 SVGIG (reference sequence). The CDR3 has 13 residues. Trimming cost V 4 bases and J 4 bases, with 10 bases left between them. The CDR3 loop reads CAWTHAGTGELFF. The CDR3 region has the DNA TGTGCCTGGACCCATGCAGGCACCGGGGAGCTGTTTTTT.

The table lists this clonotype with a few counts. The CDR3 loop reads CATSRVEGAQYF. The CDR3 DNA follows: TGTGCCACCAGCAGAGTGGAGGGGGCGCAGTATTTT. The chain joins TRBV15 to TRBJ2-3; D assignment may be TRBD1 or TRBD2 (6 bases each). The germline gives CDR1 LNHNV, CDR2 YYDKDF (reference sequence). The CDR3 totals 12 residues. Trimming took 1 base from V and 10 from J, leaving 9 bases between them.